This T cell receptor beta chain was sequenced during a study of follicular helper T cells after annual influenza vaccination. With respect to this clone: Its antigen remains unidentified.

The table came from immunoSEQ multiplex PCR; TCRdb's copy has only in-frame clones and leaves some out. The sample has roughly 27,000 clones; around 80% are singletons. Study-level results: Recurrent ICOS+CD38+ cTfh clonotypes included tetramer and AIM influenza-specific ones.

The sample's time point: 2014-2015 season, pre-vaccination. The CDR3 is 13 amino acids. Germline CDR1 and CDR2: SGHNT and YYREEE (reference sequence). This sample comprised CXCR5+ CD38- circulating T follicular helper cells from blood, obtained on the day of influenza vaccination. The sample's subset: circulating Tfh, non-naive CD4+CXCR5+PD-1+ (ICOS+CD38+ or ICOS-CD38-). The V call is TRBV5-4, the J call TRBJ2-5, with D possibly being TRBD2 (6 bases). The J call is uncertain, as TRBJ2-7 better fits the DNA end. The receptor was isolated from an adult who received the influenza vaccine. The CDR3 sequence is CASSLGSGYEQYF. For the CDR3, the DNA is TGTGCCAGCAGCTTAGGTAGCGGCTACGAGCAGTACTTC.